This entry lists 21 T cell receptor beta chains sequenced from one sample in a study of control samples from healthy donors and cancer patients. Repertoires were generated with immunoSEQ multiplex PCR, while TCRdb's copy carries only in-frame clones and drops some. Here the sample spans roughly 92,000 clones, around 86% being singletons. The sequencing input was blood. The source of these receptors is a woman aged 45-65 years in good health.

The chain joins TRBV6-6 to TRBJ2-1; 7 bases agree with TRBD1. The trim removed 7 bases at V and 0 bases at J, leaving 3 bases unmatched. Germline V gene lookup returns CDR1 MNHNY and CDR2 SVGAGI (reference sequence). The CDR3 has 14 amino acids. The CDR3 protein is CASTTGASYNEQFF. DNA for the CDR3: TGTGCCAGCACCACAGGGGCCTCCTACAATGAGCAGTTCTTC.

V and J are TRBV3-1 (or the pseudogene TRBV3-2) and TRBJ2-7, with 9 bases fitting TRBD2. V lost 10 bases and J lost 3; bases outside the gene matches: 7. This CDR3 comprises 13 residues. CDR1 is LGHDT, CDR2 YNNKEL, per germline (reference sequence). In nucleotides, the CDR3 is TGTGCCACTCGGGCTAGCGGGGACTACGAGCAGTACTTC. Protein product: CATRASGDYEQYF.

V and J are TRBV19 and TRBJ2-4, with D perhaps TRBD2 (6 bases). The CDR3 is made up of 15 amino acids. Germline assignment: CDR1 LNHDA and CDR2 SQIVND (reference sequence). V was shortened by 2 bases and J by 8 bases, with 16 bases between the two germline ends. CDR3 DNA: TGTGCCAGTAGTATAACTCAAGCGGGTCGGGACATTCAGTACTTC. Amino acid sequence: CASSITQAGRDIQYF.

The chain recombines TRBV6-5 with TRBJ2-7; perhaps D is TRBD1 or TRBD2 (5 bases each). Germline loops: CDR1 MNHEY, CDR2 SVGAGI. The CDR3 has 13 amino acids. V was shortened by 10 bases and J by 2 bases, with 15 bases between the two germline ends. CDR3 DNA sequence: TGTGCCACCAAGAGGGACCGCACCTACGAGCAGTACTTC. Protein: CATKRDRTYEQYF.

The CDR3 bases are TGTGCCAGCAGTACACTTAGCGGGAGACAAAATGAGCAGTTCTTC. Translating it yields CASSTLSGRQNEQFF. The V gene is TRBV27, the J gene TRBJ2-1; 9 bases are shared with TRBD2. The CDR3 consists of 15 residues. V dropped 5 bases and J dropped 7; count of bases not matched to a gene: 9. CDR1 is MNHEY and CDR2 is SMNVEV in the germline V gene (reference sequence).

The V call is TRBV29-1, the J call TRBJ1-2, with D hard to call. The CDR3 contains 13 residues. Germline CDR1 and CDR2: SQVTM and ANQGSEA. V lost 2 bases and J lost 8, with 15 bases in between. The CDR3 spells CSVESGSWSGYTF. The DNA for the CDR3 is TGCAGCGTTGAAAGCGGTTCTTGGTCCGGCTACACCTTC.

The chain couples TRBV4-3 to TRBJ1-2; D gene uncertain. V was shortened by 4 bases and J by 2 bases, with 14 bases between the two germline ends. The V gene's germline CDR1 is LGHNA and CDR2 YSLEER. The CDR3 covers 15 residues. The CDR3 sequence: CASSRGGEVNYGYTF. The CDR3 DNA reads TGCGCCAGCAGCCGCGGCGGGGAGGTAAACTATGGCTACACCTTC.

The gene calls are TRBV28 and TRBJ1-2, with no clear D. The germline CDR1 and CDR2 sequences are MDHEN and SYDVKM. Trimming took 2 bases from V and 2 from J, leaving 6 bases between them. The length of the CDR3 is 13 residues. The CDR3 sequence is CASSLGGNYGYTF. CDR3 DNA: TGTGCCAGCAGTTTAGGAGGAAACTATGGCTACACCTTC.

The V gene is TRBV6-2 or TRBV6-3, the J gene TRBJ2-7, with 12 bases aligning to TRBD2. This CDR3 contains 16 residues. Unmatched junction bases numbered 5, after V lost 2 bases and J lost 3 bases. The V gene's germline CDR1 is MNHEY and CDR2 SVGEGT. CDR3 loop: CASSYGLAGPNYEQYF. CDR3 bases: TGTGCCAGCAGTTACGGACTAGCGGGACCCAACTACGAGCAGTACTTC.

V and J are TRBV7-3 and TRBJ2-2; no reliable D call. CDR1 and CDR2 (germline): SGHTA, FQGTGA. V dropped 1 base and J dropped 0 bases, with 3 bases sitting between them. The CDR3 spans 14 residues. CDR3 bases: TGTGCCAGCAGCTTAAACCCGAACACCGGGGAGCTGTTTTTT. It specifies CASSLNPNTGELFF.

The chain links TRBV2 to TRBJ2-3; D tentatively fits TRBD1 or TRBD2 (5 bases each). The V and J ends lost 1 base and 0 bases respectively, with 8 bases between them. The CDR3 has 15 residues. Germline CDR1 SNHLY, CDR2 FYNNEI. CDR3 amino acids: CASSEGGRSTDTQYF. CDR3 nucleotides: TGTGCCAGCAGTGAAGGGGGACGGAGCACAGATACGCAGTATTTT.

The chain recombines TRBV19 with TRBJ1-5, with D perhaps TRBD1 (6 bases). This CDR3 comprises 18 residues. The V end was cut by 5 bases, the J end by 3 bases, with 23 bases between. Germline-derived CDR1 and CDR2 are LNHDA and SQIVND (reference sequence). CDR3 DNA: TGTGCCAGTAGTTCCTCGACAGGTCAGGGCGGCACCAATCAGCCCCAGCATTTT. Encoded protein: CASSSSTGQGGTNQPQHF. The full variable domain, rest sourced from reference TRBV19 and TRBJ1-5, is DGGITQSPKYLFRKEGQNVTLSCEQNLNHDAMYWYRQDPGQGLRLIYYSQIVNDFQKGDIAEGYSVSREKKESFPLTVTSAQKNPTAFYLCASSSSTGQGGTNQPQHFGDGTRLSIL.

The chain recombines TRBV6-6 with TRBJ2-7; possibly TRBD1 for D (6 bases). This CDR3 is built from 14 residues. CDR1 and CDR2 (germline): MNHNY, SVGAGI (reference sequence). The V end lost 4 bases, the J end lost 4 bases, and 14 bases lay between the germline ends. The CDR3 spells CASSSQGLQYEQYF. CDR3 coding DNA: TGTGCCAGCAGTTCACAGGGTCTACAGTACGAGCAGTACTTC.

This chain links TRBV11-3 with TRBJ2-2; 11 bases are shared with TRBD1. Losses at the gene ends were 3 bases for V and 4 bases for J; bases not matched to a gene: 7. Germline V gene sequence: CDR1 SGHNT, CDR2 YENEEA. The CDR3 runs to 17 residues. This CDR3 is CASSLGGQGAGTGELFF. In DNA form, the CDR3 reads TGTGCCAGCAGCTTGGGAGGACAGGGGGCGGGCACCGGGGAGCTGTTTTTT.

The chain joins TRBV29-1 to TRBJ1-4; no definite D call. Between the trimmed V and J ends, which lost 6 bases and 3 bases, there was a span of 11 bases. This CDR3 is 13 amino acids long. In germline, CDR1 is SQVTM, CDR2 ANQGSEA. As DNA, the CDR3 is TGCAGCGTCGTTGGTCAGGCTAATGAAAAACTGTTTTTT. Protein sequence: CSVVGQANEKLFF.

This clone was seen only a few times. The V and J genes are TRBV7-9 and TRBJ2-7; 8 nucleotides align to TRBD1. Trimming cost V 5 bases and J 2 bases; bases outside gene matches: 8. This CDR3 has 15 amino acids. CDR1 and CDR2 from the germline V gene are SEHNR and FQNEAQ (reference sequence). This CDR3 reads CASSRRQGLTYEQYF. For the CDR3, the DNA is TGTGCCAGCAGCCGGAGACAGGGGCTGACCTACGAGCAGTACTTC.

This CDR3 is CASKQETYEQYF. The CDR3 nucleotides read TGTGCCAGCAAGCAGGAGACCTACGAGCAGTACTTC. The chain has TRBV2 and TRBJ2-7; D remains unclear. V was trimmed by 7 bases and J by 2 bases, leaving 9 bases between them. Germline V gives CDR1 SNHLY, CDR2 FYNNEI. This CDR3 spans 12 amino acids.

The V call is TRBV28, the J call TRBJ1-6; TRBD1 agrees at 8 bases. This CDR3 has 15 residues. Germline CDR1 is MDHEN and CDR2 is SYDVKM. V lost 3 bases to trimming and J lost 9 bases; unmatched junction nucleotides: 7. CDR3 nucleotides: TGTGCCAGCAGTTTTCGGGACAGGAGGAGTTCACCCCTCCACTTT. Encoded protein: CASSFRDRRSSPLHF.

The chain is built from TRBV28 and TRBJ2-7; 8 bases agree with TRBD2. The CDR3 spans 15 residues. V dropped 2 bases and J dropped 0; count of bases not matched to a gene: 3. Germline lookup yields CDR1 MDHEN and CDR2 SYDVKM. CDR3 nucleotides: TGTGCCAGCAGTTTACCCAGCGGGGGCTCCTACGAGCAGTACTTC. Amino acids: CASSLPSGGSYEQYF.

To note about this clone: The junction and the germline gene differ at one end; a read error may be behind it. J is TRBJ2-1 and V is TRBV7-6, with D possibly matching TRBD1 (5 bases). The CDR3 runs 14 residues. Germline-derived CDR1 and CDR2 are SGHVS and FNYEAQ. CDR3 in DNA: TGTGCCAGCAGTTTAGGGGCTTCCTACAATGAGCAGTTCTTC. It specifies CASSLGASYNEQFF.

This clone was detected only once. The chain employs TRBV28 and TRBJ2-7; 9 nucleotides match TRBD1. Germline CDR1 MDHEN, CDR2 SYDVKM. Trimming removed 10 bases from V and 5 bases from J; junction bases left unmatched: 9. The CDR3 runs to 13 residues. Here the CDR3 reads CATDPGQGNEQYF. CDR3 bases: TGTGCCACAGATCCGGGACAGGGAAACGAGCAGTACTTC.